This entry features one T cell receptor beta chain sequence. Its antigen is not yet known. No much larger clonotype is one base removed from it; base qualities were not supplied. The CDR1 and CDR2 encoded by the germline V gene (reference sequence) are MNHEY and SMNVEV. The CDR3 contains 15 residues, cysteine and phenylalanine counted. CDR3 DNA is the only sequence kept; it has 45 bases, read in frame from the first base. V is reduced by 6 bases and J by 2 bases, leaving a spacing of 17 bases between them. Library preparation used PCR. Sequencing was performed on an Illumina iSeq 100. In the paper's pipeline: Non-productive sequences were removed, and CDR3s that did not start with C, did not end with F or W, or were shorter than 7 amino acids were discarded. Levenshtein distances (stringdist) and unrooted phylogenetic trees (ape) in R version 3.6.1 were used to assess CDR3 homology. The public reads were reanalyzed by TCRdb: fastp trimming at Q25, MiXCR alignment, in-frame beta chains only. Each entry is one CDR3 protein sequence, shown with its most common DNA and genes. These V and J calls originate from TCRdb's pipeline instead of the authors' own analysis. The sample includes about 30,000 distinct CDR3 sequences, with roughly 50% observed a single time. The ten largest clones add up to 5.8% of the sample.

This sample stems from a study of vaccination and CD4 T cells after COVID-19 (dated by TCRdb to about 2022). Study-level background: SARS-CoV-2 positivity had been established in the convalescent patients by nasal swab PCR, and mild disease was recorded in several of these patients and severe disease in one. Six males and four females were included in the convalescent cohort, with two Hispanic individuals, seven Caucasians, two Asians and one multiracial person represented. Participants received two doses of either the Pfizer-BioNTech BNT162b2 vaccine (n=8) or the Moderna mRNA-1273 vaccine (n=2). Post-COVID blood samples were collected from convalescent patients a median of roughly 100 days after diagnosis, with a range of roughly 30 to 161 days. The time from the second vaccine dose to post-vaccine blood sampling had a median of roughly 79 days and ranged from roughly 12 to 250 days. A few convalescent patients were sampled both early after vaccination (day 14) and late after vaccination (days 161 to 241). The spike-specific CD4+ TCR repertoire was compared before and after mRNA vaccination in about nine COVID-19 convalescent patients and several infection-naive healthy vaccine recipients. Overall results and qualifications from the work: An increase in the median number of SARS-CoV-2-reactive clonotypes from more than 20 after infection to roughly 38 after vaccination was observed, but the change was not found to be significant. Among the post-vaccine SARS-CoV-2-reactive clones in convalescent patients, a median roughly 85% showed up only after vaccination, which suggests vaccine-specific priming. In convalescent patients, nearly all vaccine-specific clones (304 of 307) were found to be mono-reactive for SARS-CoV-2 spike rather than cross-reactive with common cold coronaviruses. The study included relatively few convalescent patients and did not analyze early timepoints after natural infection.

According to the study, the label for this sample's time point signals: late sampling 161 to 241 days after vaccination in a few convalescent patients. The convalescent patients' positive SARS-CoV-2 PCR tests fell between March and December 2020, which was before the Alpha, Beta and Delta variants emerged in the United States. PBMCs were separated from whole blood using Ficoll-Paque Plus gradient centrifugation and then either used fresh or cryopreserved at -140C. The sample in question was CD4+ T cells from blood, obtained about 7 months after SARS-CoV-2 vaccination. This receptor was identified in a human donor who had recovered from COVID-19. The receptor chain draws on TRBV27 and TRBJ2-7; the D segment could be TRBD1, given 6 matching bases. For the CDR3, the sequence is CASRTSGHRAYEQYF. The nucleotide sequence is TGTGCCAGCAGAACTTCGGGACACAGAGCCTACGAGCAGTACTTC.